This entry lists 3 T cell receptor beta chains sequenced from one sample in a study of blood T cell repertoires in COVID-19. Data came from immunoSEQ multiplex PCR; TCRdb stores just in-frame clones and leaves some out. Found here are nearly 350,000 clones, around four fifths of them singletons; the top ten hold just under 3%. Sequences were obtained from peripheral blood. The receptors derive from a man aged 25 to 40 with active or convalescent COVID-19.

The rearrangement uses TRBV7-8 and TRBJ1-4; 8 positions match TRBD1. Germline V gene lookup returns CDR1 SGHVS and CDR2 FQNEAQ. V trimming: 2 bases; J trimming: 0 bases; junction bases outside the gene matches: 11. The CDR3 length is 19 residues. The CDR3 is CASSLKTSGGRATNEKLFF. As DNA, the CDR3 is TGTGCCAGCAGCTTAAAGACCTCAGGGGGCCGGGCAACTAATGAAAAACTGTTTTTT.

The J gene is TRBJ2-6, the V gene TRBV15; 8 positions agree with TRBD1. J gave up 0 bases and V 6 bases, and 13 bases lay outside the gene matches. CDR1 is LNHNV and CDR2 is YYDKDF in the germline V gene (reference sequence). This CDR3 is built from 19 residues. CDR3 coding DNA: TGTGCCACCAGGTGGGGACAGGACCTGTCTTACTCTGGGGCCAACGTCCTGACTTTC. Encoded protein: CATRWGQDLSYSGANVLTF.

The chain recombines TRBV2 with TRBJ1-5; 8 bases align to TRBD1. This CDR3 region has 14 residues. CDR1 is SNHLY and CDR2 is FYNNEI in the germline V gene. The V gene end was trimmed by 6 bases and the J gene end by 7 bases; junction bases not matched to a gene: 8. The CDR3: CASRAGQGGQPQHF. For the CDR3, the DNA is TGTGCCAGCAGAGCTGGACAGGGAGGACAGCCCCAGCATTTT.